This T cell receptor beta chain was identified during a study of blood T cell repertoires in COVID-19. Overall study: The analysed material was cDNA or gDNA that came from T cells, B-cell-depleted T cells, or PBMCs.

Trimming cost V 6 bases and J 5 bases; bases outside gene matches: 5. The CDR3 has 13 amino acids. Looked up from germline, CDR1 is MNHEY and CDR2 is SMNVEV (reference sequence). The participants were between about 18 and 89 years old and came from under 25 US areas. Profiled with immunoSEQ multiplex PCR; TCRdb holds only in-frame clones, not every one. The data contain 280,000 or so clones, around 90% of them singletons. The receptor was isolated from a woman aged 18-35 years with acute COVID-19. This chain links TRBV27 with TRBJ1-2; 8 bases are a match to TRBD1. Sequencing input: PBMCs or T cells enriched from blood (not recorded which). CDR3 sequence: CASSPTGEYGYTF. The CDR3 nucleotides are TGTGCCAGCAGCCCGACAGGGGAGTATGGCTACACCTTC.